This T cell receptor (beta chain) stems from a study of cytomegalovirus exposure and HLA in healthy donors. Study-wide points: Most TCR sequences were seen very rarely across donors, but some public TCRs occurred in many.

As regards this clone: Its antigen is not identified.

Germline trimming cut 5 bases from V and 4 bases from J; bases unmatched to any gene: 6. The CDR3 runs to 16 residues. Germline CDR1 and CDR2: PRHDT and FYEKMQ (reference sequence). Vbeta (60) and Jbeta (13) primers were used in the PCR. Sequencing was performed with immunoSEQ multiplex PCR; in TCRdb, only in-frame clones are kept and a portion is missing. This repertoire shows over 150,000 clones, approximately 80% found once; its top ten account for approximately 6.7%. This sequence was found in a man younger than 40 in good health and CMV-seropositive. Sequencing was carried out using PBMCs. The chain links TRBV13 to TRBJ2-2, with 11 bases aligning to TRBD1. The CDR3 protein is CASSPDRGRSTGELFF. As DNA, the CDR3 is TGTGCCAGCAGCCCGGACAGGGGGCGCAGCACCGGGGAGCTGTTTTTT.